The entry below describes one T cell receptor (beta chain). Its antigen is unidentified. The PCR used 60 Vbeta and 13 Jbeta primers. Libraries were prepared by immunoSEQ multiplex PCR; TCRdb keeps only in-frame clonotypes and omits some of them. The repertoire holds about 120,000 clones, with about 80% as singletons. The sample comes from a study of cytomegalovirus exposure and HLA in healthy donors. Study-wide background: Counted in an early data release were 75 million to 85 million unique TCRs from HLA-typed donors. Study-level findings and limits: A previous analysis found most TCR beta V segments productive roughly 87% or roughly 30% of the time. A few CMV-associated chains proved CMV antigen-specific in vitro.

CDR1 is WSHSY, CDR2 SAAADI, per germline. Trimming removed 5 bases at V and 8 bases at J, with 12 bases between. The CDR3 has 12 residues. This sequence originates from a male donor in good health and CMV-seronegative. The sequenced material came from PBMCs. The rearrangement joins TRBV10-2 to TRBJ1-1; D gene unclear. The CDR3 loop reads CASSSQKLEAFF. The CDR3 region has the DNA TGCGCCAGCAGTTCCCAGAAACTAGAAGCTTTCTTT.